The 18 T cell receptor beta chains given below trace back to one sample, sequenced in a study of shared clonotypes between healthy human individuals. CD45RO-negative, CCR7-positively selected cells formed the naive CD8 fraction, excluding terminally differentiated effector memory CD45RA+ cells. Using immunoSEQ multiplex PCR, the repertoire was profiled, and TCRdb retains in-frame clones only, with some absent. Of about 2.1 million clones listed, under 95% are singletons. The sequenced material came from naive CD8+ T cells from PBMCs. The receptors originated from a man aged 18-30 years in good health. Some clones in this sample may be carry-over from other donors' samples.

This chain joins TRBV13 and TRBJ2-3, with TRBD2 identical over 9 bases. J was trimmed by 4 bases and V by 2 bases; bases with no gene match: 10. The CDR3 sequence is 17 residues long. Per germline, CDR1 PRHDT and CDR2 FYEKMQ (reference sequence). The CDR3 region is CASSLRAGGRPPDTQYF. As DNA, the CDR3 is TGTGCCAGCAGCTTAAGGGCGGGAGGGCGTCCCCCAGATACGCAGTATTTT.

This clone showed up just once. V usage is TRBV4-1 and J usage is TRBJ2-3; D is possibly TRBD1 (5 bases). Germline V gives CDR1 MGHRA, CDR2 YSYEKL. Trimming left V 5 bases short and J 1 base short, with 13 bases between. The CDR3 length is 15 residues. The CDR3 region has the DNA TGCGCCAGCAGCAAAACAGGACCCCGCACAGATACGCAGTATTTT. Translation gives CASSKTGPRTDTQYF.

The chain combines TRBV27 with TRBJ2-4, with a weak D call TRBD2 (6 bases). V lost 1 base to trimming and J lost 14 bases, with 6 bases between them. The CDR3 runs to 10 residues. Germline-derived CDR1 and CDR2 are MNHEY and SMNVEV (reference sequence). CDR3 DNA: TGTGCCAGCAGTTTATGGAGGGAGTACTTC. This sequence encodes CASSLWREYF.

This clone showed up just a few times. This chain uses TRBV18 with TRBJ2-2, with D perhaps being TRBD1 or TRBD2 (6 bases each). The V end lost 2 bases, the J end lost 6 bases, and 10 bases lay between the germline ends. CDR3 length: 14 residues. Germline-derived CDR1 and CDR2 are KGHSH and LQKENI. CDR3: CASSPNREAGELFF. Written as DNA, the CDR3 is TGTGCCAGCTCACCAAACAGGGAGGCCGGGGAGCTGTTTTTT. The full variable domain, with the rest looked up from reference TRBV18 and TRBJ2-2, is NAGVMQNPRHLVRRRGQEARLRCSPMKGHSHVYWYRQLPEEGLKFMVYLQKENIIDESGMPKERFSAEFPKEGPSILRIQQVVRGDSAAYFCASSPNREAGELFFGEGSRLTVL.

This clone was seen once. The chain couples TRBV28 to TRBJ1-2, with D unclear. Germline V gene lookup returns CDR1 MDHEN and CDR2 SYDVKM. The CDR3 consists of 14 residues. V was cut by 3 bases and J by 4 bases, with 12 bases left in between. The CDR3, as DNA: TGTGCCAGCAGTTTTCCCGACGGAGTCTATGGCTACACCTTC. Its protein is CASSFPDGVYGYTF.

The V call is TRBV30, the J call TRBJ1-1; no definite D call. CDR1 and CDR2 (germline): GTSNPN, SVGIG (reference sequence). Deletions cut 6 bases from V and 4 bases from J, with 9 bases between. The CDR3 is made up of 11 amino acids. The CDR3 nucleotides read TGTGCCTGTGATCGACTCACTGAAGCTTTCTTT. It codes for CACDRLTEAFF.

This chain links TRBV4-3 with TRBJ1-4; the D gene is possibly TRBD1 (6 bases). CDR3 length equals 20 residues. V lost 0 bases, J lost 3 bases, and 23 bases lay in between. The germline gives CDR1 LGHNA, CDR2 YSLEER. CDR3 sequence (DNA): TGCGCCAGCAGCCAAGAGCATGGGACACCCAATAGGGGACCTAATGAAAAACTGTTTTTT. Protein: CASSQEHGTPNRGPNEKLFF.

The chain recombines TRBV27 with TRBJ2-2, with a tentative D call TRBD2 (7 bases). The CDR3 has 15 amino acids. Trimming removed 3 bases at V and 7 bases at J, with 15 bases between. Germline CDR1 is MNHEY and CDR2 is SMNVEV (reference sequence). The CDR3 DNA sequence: TGTGCCAGCAGTTTCGGGGGGCCGGTGGGCGGGGAGCTGTTTTTT. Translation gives CASSFGGPVGGELFF.

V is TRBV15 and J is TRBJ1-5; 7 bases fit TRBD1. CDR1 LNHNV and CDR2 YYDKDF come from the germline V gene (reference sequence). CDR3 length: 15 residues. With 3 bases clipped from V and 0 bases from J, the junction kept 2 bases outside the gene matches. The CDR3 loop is CATSSRDSSNQPQHF. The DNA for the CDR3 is TGTGCCACCAGCAGCCGGGACAGTAGCAATCAGCCCCAGCATTTT. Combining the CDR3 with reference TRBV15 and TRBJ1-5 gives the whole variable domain DAMVIQNPRYQVTQFGKPVTLSCSQTLNHNVMYWYQQKSSQAPKLLFHYYDKDFNNEADTPDNFQSRRPNTSFCFLDIRSPGLGDTAMYLCATSSRDSSNQPQHFGDGTRLSIL.

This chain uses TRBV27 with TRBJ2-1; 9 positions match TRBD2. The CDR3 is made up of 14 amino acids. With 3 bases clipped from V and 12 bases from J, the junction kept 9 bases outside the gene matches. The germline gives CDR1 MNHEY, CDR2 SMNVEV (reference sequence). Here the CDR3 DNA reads TGTGCCAGCAGTTTTCAAGCGGGGGGCCGGAGGCAGTTCTTC. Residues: CASSFQAGGRRQFF.

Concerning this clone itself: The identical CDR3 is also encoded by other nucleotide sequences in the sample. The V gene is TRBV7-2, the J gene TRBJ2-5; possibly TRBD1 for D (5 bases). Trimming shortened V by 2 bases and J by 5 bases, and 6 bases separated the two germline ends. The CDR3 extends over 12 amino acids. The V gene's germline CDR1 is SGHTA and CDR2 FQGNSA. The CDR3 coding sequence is TGTGCCAGCAGCTTATACAGGGAGACCCAGTACTTC. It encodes CASSLYRETQYF.

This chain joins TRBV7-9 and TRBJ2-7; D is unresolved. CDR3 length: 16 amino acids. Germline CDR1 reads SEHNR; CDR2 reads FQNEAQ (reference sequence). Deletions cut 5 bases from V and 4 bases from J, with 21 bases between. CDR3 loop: CASSPPGRSPHYEQYF. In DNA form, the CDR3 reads TGTGCCAGCAGCCCACCAGGACGTTCTCCCCATTACGAGCAGTACTTC.

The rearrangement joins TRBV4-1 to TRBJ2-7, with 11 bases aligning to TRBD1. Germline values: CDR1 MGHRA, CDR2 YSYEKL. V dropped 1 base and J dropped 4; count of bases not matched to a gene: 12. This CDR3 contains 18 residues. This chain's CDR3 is CASSQAPNSGTGGYEQYF. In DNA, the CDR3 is TGCGCCAGCAGCCAAGCTCCCAACTCCGGGACAGGGGGATACGAGCAGTACTTC.

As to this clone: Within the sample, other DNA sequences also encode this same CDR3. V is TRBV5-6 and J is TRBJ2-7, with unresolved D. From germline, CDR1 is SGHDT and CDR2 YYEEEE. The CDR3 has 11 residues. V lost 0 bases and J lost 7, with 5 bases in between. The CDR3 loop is CASSLAGEQYF. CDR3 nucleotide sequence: TGTGCCAGCAGCTTGGCCGGGGAGCAGTACTTC.

The CDR3: CASSQAYPPGDGELFF. The DNA for the CDR3 is TGCGCCAGCAGCCAAGCCTACCCGCCTGGGGACGGGGAGCTGTTTTTT. This rearrangement joins TRBV4-1 to TRBJ2-2; D call uncertain. The CDR3 contains 16 residues. Trimming took 1 base from V and 7 from J, leaving 16 bases between them. Germline V gives CDR1 MGHRA, CDR2 YSYEKL.

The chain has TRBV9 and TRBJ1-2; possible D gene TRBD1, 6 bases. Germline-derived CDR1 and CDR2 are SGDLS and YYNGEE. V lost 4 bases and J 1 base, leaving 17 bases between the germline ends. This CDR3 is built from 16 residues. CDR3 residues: CASSPERGVGNYGYTF. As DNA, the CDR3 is TGTGCCAGCAGCCCAGAAAGGGGGGTTGGTAACTATGGCTACACCTTC.

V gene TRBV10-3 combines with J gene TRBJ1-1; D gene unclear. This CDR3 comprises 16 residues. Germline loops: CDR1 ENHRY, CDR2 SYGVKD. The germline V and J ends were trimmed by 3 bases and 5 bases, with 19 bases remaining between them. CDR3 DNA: TGTGCCATCAGTGACCCTAGTGGGGTTGGTAGTACTGAAGCTTTCTTT. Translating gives CAISDPSGVGSTEAFF.

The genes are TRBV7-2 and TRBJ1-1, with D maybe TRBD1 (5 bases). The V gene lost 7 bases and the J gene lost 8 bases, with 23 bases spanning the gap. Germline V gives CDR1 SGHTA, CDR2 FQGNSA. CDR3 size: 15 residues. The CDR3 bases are TGTGCCAGCACCCTTTCAGTGGGACCGCTATCCGAAGCTTTCTTT. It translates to CASTLSVGPLSEAFF.